The T cell receptor beta chain described here comes from a study of T cell repertoires in ileal Crohn's disease. The time point: inflamed ileum from the surgical specimen. Some clones are missing from TCRdb's copy, which holds only in-frame ones; the method was immunoSEQ multiplex PCR. The repertoire includes some 16,000 clones, under 95% of them detected once, and less than 8.5% sits in the top ten. Germline CDR1 SQVTM, CDR2 ANQGSEA. The V end was cut by 3 bases, the J end by 8 bases, with 16 bases between. The CDR3 is made up of 13 amino acids. The sample taken for sequencing was ileal tissue. The chain joins TRBV29-1 to TRBJ1-2; possibly TRBD1 for D (5 bases). This receptor was obtained from an adult with Crohn's disease. CDR3 sequence: CSVDVTGTGGYTF. The CDR3 region has the DNA TGCAGCGTTGACGTTACGGGGACGGGGGGCTACACCTTC.